The rows below give T cell receptor beta chains drawn from one sample of a study of TIL therapy for anti-PD-1-resistant metastatic lung cancer. Clones were read by immunoSEQ multiplex PCR, and TCRdb kept only the in-frame ones, dropping some. The sample has more than 45,000 clones; roughly 80% are singletons. The sequencing used blood, collected at baseline. Source of these receptors: a person between 25 and 79 years old with non-small cell lung cancer. The CDR3 runs from the conserved cysteine through the conserved F or W. The D gene is left open where the match is weak. Not every row has a clone size; where given, it reads once, few, many or a size class.

j_gene,v_gene,d_gene,abundance,CDR3aa,CDR3nt
TRBJ2-4,TRBV4-2,.,.,CASSQVEGILAKNIQYF,TGTGCCAGCAGCCAAGTGGAAGGAATTCTAGCCAAAAACATTCAGTACTTC
TRBJ2-5,TRBV27,.,.,CASSRRPQETQYF,TGTGCCAGCAGCCGAAGACCCCAAGAGACCCAGTACTTC
TRBJ2-3,TRBV27,.,.,CASSSLSRLTDTQYF,TGTGCCAGCAGTTCCCTCTCCCGACTCACAGATACGCAGTATTTT
TRBJ1-1,TRBV5-6,TRBD1,.,CASSSGTAEAFF,TGTGCCAGCAGCTCCGGGACAGCTGAAGCTTTCTTT
TRBJ2-7,TRBV5-4,TRBD1,.,CASSPRTGRSYEQYF,TGTGCCAGCAGCCCACGGACAGGGAGGAGCTACGAGCAGTACTTC
TRBJ2-7,TRBV19,.,medium-sized,CASSIEGRYEQYF,TGTGCCAGTAGTATAGAAGGGCGCTACGAGCAGTACTTC
TRBJ1-2,TRBV19,.,.,CASSQGRNYGYTF,TGTGCCAGTAGCCAAGGACGGAACTATGGCTACACCTTC
TRBJ2-7,TRBV11-3,.,few,CASSSPRSYEQYF,TGTGCCAGCAGCTCACCGCGGAGCTACGAGCAGTACTTC
TRBJ2-7,TRBV11-2,TRBD2,few,CASSSTSGGNSYEQYF,TGTGCCAGCAGCTCGACTAGCGGGGGGAACTCCTACGAGCAGTACTTC
TRBJ1-5,TRBV2,.,.,CASSEIQSNQPQHF,TGTGCCAGCAGTGAAATACAGTCTAATCAGCCCCAGCATTTT
TRBJ2-1,TRBV5-1,.,few,CASSFDGDYNEQFF,TGCGCCAGCAGCTTCGACGGAGACTACAATGAGCAGTTCTTC
TRBJ1-1,TRBV11-2,TRBD1,.,CASSKTGRMNTEAFF,TGTGCCAGCAGCAAGACAGGGAGAATGAACACTGAAGCTTTCTTT
TRBJ2-5,TRBV5-1,TRBD2,.,CASSLGLAGGQVRETQYF,TGCGCCAGCAGCTTGGGACTAGCGGGGGGTCAGGTGAGGGAGACCCAGTACTTC
TRBJ1-1,TRBV2,TRBD1,few,CASRTGAAGNTEAFF,TGTGCCAGCAGGACAGGGGCGGCGGGGAACACTGAAGCTTTCTTT
TRBJ1-5,TRBV28,.,.,CASSRQRGGSQPQHF,TGTGCCAGCAGCCGCCAGAGGGGAGGTAGTCAGCCCCAGCATTTT
TRBJ1-2,TRBV19,TRBD1,few,CASSTGQFYGYTF,TGTGCCAGTAGCACGGGACAGTTCTATGGCTACACCTTC
TRBJ1-1,TRBV5-6,.,.,CASSPRWNTEAFF,TGTGCCAGCAGCCCCAGATGGAACACTGAAGCTTTCTTT
TRBJ2-7,TRBV29-1,.,.,CSVEWGSSYEQYF,TGCAGCGTGGAATGGGGAAGCAGCTACGAGCAGTACTTC
TRBJ1-1,TRBV6-1,.,few,CASSEAPGTPQGTEAFF,TGTGCCAGCAGTGAAGCTCCAGGGACCCCTCAGGGGACTGAAGCTTTCTTT
TRBJ2-1,TRBV5-1,TRBD2,once,CASSLGLAASYNEQFF,TGCGCCAGCAGCTTGGGACTAGCGGCCTCCTACAATGAGCAGTTCTTC
TRBJ2-5,TRBV28,.,.,CASSPLGGWETQYF,TGTGCCAGCAGTCCATTAGGGGGGTGGGAGACCCAGTACTTC
TRBJ2-2,TRBV7-6,.,.,CASRSTGNTGELFF,TGTGCCAGCAGATCGACAGGGAACACCGGGGAGCTGTTTTTT
TRBJ1-5,TRBV4-3,.,.,CASSQDLGPQPQHF,TGCGCCAGCAGCCAAGACTTGGGGCCTCAGCCCCAGCATTTT
TRBJ2-7,TRBV27,.,.,CASSLSGRGGYEQYF,TGTGCCAGCAGTTTATCGGGGCGGGGTGGTTACGAGCAGTACTTC
TRBJ1-1,TRBV4-2,.,few,CASSQGWGNTEAFF,TGTGCCAGCAGCCAAGGGTGGGGGAACACTGAAGCTTTCTTT
TRBJ2-7,TRBV9,.,.,CASSASGGTYEQYF,TGTGCCAGCAGCGCAAGTGGGGGTACCTACGAGCAGTACTTC
TRBJ2-3,TRBV14,.,once,CASSRWGAGRTDTQYF,TGTGCCAGCAGCCGTTGGGGGGCAGGGAGGACAGATACGCAGTATTTT
TRBJ1-6,TRBV6-5,.,many,CASSQIRGGISPLHF,TGTGCCAGCAGTCAGATCCGCGGGGGTATTTCACCCCTCCACTTT
TRBJ2-1,TRBV19,TRBD2,.,CASSSRTSVYSYNEQFF,TGTGCCAGTAGTTCCCGGACTAGCGTCTACTCCTACAATGAGCAGTTCTTC
TRBJ2-7,TRBV28,TRBD1,.,CASSSIGQGVTLYSYEQYF,TGTGCCAGCAGTTCGATCGGACAGGGGGTGACACTCTACTCCTACGAGCAGTACTTC
TRBJ2-7,TRBV7-9,.,.,CASSLTGFYEQYF,TGTGCCAGCAGCTTAACAGGGTTCTACGAGCAGTACTTC
TRBJ1-5,TRBV2,.,few,CASRGSRGNQPQHF,TGTGCCAGCAGAGGTAGTAGAGGCAATCAGCCCCAGCATTTT
TRBJ2-7,TRBV4-1,TRBD1,.,CASSQGAGQDWDEQYF,TGCGCCAGCAGCCAAGGTGCGGGACAGGATTGGGACGAGCAGTACTTC
TRBJ2-1,TRBV27,TRBD1,.,CASSSSGTARFFNEQFF,TGTGCCAGCAGTTCCTCCGGGACAGCCAGGTTTTTCAATGAGCAGTTCTTC
TRBJ1-2,TRBV25-1,TRBD1,.,CASSLTQGAGYTF,TGTGCCAGCAGCCTCACCCAGGGGGCTGGCTACACCTTC
TRBJ2-7,TRBV7-8,.,.,CASSLEKGPSYEQYF,TGTGCCAGCAGCTTAGAAAAGGGCCCCTCCTACGAGCAGTACTTC
TRBJ2-7,TRBV11-2,TRBD2,.,CASSLRVGAGADEQYF,TGTGCCAGCAGCCTAAGAGTCGGAGCGGGGGCGGACGAGCAGTACTTC
TRBJ2-3,TRBV6-5,TRBD1,.,CASKTGGAGTDTQYF,TGTGCCAGCAAGACAGGGGGCGCCGGGACAGATACGCAGTATTTT
TRBJ2-7,TRBV10-3,TRBD1,.,CAIRGGMSSYEQYF,TGTGCCATCCGAGGGGGCATGAGCTCCTACGAGCAGTACTTC
TRBJ2-1,TRBV7-8,TRBD2,.,CASSSQAGESYNEQFF,TGTGCCAGCAGCTCGCAAGCGGGAGAATCCTACAATGAGCAGTTCTTC
TRBJ2-4,TRBV5-8,.,.,CASSLEEENIQYF,TGTGCCAGCAGCTTGGAAGAGGAAAACATTCAGTACTTC
TRBJ1-1,TRBV5-1,.,.,CASSLGGTSNTEAFF,TGCGCCAGCAGCTTGGGGGGGACGTCGAACACTGAAGCTTTCTTT
TRBJ1-1,TRBV5-1,TRBD1,few,CASNHGQGGEAFF,TGCGCCAGCAATCACGGACAGGGGGGCGAAGCTTTCTTT
TRBJ2-7,TRBV20-1,.,.,CSAGREQYF,TGCAGTGCGGGGAGGGAGCAGTACTTC
TRBJ1-5,TRBV4-3,.,.,CASSEKTGGAQPQHF,TGCGCCAGCAGCGAGAAGACAGGCGGCGCTCAGCCCCAGCATTTT
TRBJ2-5,TRBV7-7,TRBD1,.,CASSWGTGGLETQYF,TGTGCCAGCAGCTGGGGGACAGGGGGTCTGGAGACCCAGTACTTC
TRBJ1-2,TRBV7-2,.,.,CASSLGQDYGYTF,TGTGCCAGCAGCTTAGGACAGGACTATGGCTACACCTTC
TRBJ2-4,TRBV27,.,.,CASSRRAKNIQYF,TGTGCCAGCAGCCGCCGAGCCAAAAACATTCAGTACTTC
TRBJ2-1,TRBV7-2,TRBD1,.,CASSRDRGPYNEQFF,TGTGCCAGCAGCCGAGACAGGGGTCCCTACAATGAGCAGTTCTTC
TRBJ1-4,TRBV7-9,.,.,CASSLLNEGPSAGSGF,TGTGCCAGCAGCTTATTAAATGAGGGGCCTTCGGCAGGGTCCGGATTT
TRBJ2-3,TRBV6-5,TRBD1,.,CASRDRVTDTQYF,TGTGCCAGCAGAGACAGGGTGACAGATACGCAGTATTTT
TRBJ2-7,TRBV2,.,few,CASSGDVGYEQYF,TGTGCCAGCAGTGGGGACGTAGGCTACGAGCAGTACTTC
TRBJ2-2,TRBV5-6,TRBD2,.,CASSPRLAGVTGELFF,TGTGCCAGCAGCCCTCGACTAGCGGGAGTTACCGGGGAGCTGTTTTTT
TRBJ2-4,TRBV28,TRBD1,once,CASAPGQGFNIQYF,TGTGCCAGCGCTCCGGGACAGGGGTTCAACATTCAGTACTTC
TRBJ1-2,TRBV25-1,TRBD1,.,CASSAQQGANYGYTF,TGTGCCAGCAGTGCCCAACAGGGGGCGAACTATGGCTACACCTTC
TRBJ2-4,TRBV15,TRBD2,.,CATSRPGGPAKNIQYF,TGTGCCACCAGCAGACCGGGAGGGCCGGCCAAAAACATTCAGTACTTC
TRBJ2-1,TRBV5-1,.,.,CASSLEGRSANEQFF,TGCGCCAGCAGCTTGGAGGGGCGTAGCGCCAATGAGCAGTTCTTC
TRBJ2-1,TRBV4-2,.,few,CASSQDLESYNEQFF,TGTGCCAGCAGCCAAGATCTCGAATCCTACAATGAGCAGTTCTTC
TRBJ2-2,TRBV19,.,.,CASSIDRVRTGELFF,TGTGCCAGTAGTATAGATCGGGTCAGGACCGGGGAGCTGTTTTTT